A single TCR beta chain is shown here with its context. TCRdb's table, derived via immunoSEQ multiplex PCR, lists solely in-frame clones and lacks some. The sample holds approximately 250,000 clones, about 85% seen once. The sample is drawn from a study of blood T cell repertoires in COVID-19. V lost 2 bases to trimming and J lost 7 bases, with 26 bases between them. There are 18 residues in the CDR3. CDR1 is LGHNA, CDR2 YNFKEQ, per germline. The source material was peripheral blood. This TCR derives from a man in his forties or fifties with acute or convalescent COVID-19. This chain connects TRBV4-2 to TRBJ1-2, with D possibly matching TRBD1 (6 bases). CDR3 sequence: CASSQLPTGGALGGGYTF. The CDR3 DNA follows: TGTGCCAGCAGCCAACTACCCACCGGGGGGGCTCTGGGGGGTGGCTACACCTTC.